These 4 T cell receptor beta chains share one sample of origin, sequenced in a study of post-analysis software for immune sequencing data. Overall study findings and caveats: Controls showed lower frequencies than patients for roughly 5 TRBV segments, and TRBV5-6, TRBV5-1 and TRBV20-1 were among these.

Researchers reported that TCR beta cDNA libraries carried unique molecular identifiers. TCRdb analysed the PCR reads with MiXCR anew, one entry per CDR3 protein. The sample consists of roughly 700,000 distinct CDR3 sequences, roughly 30% of them appearing once. Antigens for these TCRs are unknown. What was sequenced was blood. The receptors stem from a girl between 5 and 17 years old with multiple sclerosis.

This clonotype has only a few counts. This chain links TRBV28 with TRBJ2-3, with 13 positions matching TRBD2. Germline-derived CDR1 and CDR2 are MDHEN and SYDVKM. Losses at the gene ends were 7 bases for V and 2 bases for J; bases not matched to a gene: 6. The CDR3 spans 16 residues. The CDR3 reads CASIPGLAGNTDTQYF. The CDR3, as DNA: TGTGCCAGCATCCCGGGACTAGCGGGGAACACAGATACGCAGTATTTT.

The V and J genes are TRBV7-4 and TRBJ2-2; 10 positions match TRBD2. The V segment lost 5 bases and the J segment 6 bases; nucleotides outside the gene matches: 18. Germline V gene data show CDR1 as SGHVT and CDR2 as SQSDAQ. This CDR3 is built from 19 residues. Here the CDR3 DNA reads TGTGCCAGCAGCCCTAGGGGGACTAGCGTTTATGTAGTCTCCGGGGAGCTGTTTTTT. Translated, it gives CASSPRGTSVYVVSGELFF.

This clonotype was seen a few times. J is TRBJ2-1 and V is TRBV7-9; D unclear. The CDR3 runs to 16 residues. V was shortened by 6 bases and J by 7 bases, with 22 bases between the two germline ends. Germline loops: CDR1 SEHNR, CDR2 FQNEAQ (reference sequence). CDR3 sequence reads: CASSPTRTILGNEQFF. Here the CDR3 DNA reads TGTGCCAGCAGTCCCACCCGGACCATCCTTGGGAATGAGCAGTTCTTC.

There are many counts of this clonotype. The rearrangement joins TRBV5-1 to TRBJ2-3; D call uncertain. The CDR3 length is 14 residues. Germline V gene data show CDR1 as SGHRS and CDR2 as YFSETQ. V dropped 1 base and J dropped 0 bases, with 6 bases sitting between them. CDR3 coding DNA: TGCGCCAGCAGCTTGTGGGGAAGCACAGATACGCAGTATTTT. This sequence encodes CASSLWGSTDTQYF.